The clone carrying this TCR beta chain came up many times. Its antigen is undetermined. This specimen belongs to a study of T cells after yellow fever vaccination. Study information: SMART-Seq v4 Ultra Low Input prepared libraries from low-cell fractions.

This CDR3 contains 13 residues. Trimming shortened V by 5 bases and J by 3 bases, and 10 bases separated the two germline ends. Germline-derived CDR1 and CDR2 are LNHDA and SQIVND (reference sequence). TCRdb independently ran MiXCR on the 5' RACE reads; one entry per CDR3 protein. Here the sample spans 200,000 to 300,000 distinct CDR3 sequences, about 3.5% being singletons. Study-wide results and limits: Peak timing came faster in the weaker secondary response, day 5 versus 15. Some clonotypes were seen in both the CD4 and the CD8 compartments. These made up a small share and likely arose from convergent recombination.

V gene TRBV19 combines with J gene TRBJ1-1; D gene unclear. This receptor was obtained from a man younger than 35 who received the YFV17D yellow fever vaccine. Here the sequenced sample was PBMCs, taken 15 days after the yellow fever booster vaccination. The CDR3 spells CASSAFWDTEAFF. CDR3 nucleotide sequence: TGTGCCAGTAGTGCCTTCTGGGACACTGAAGCTTTCTTT.